The rows below give T cell receptor beta chains drawn from one sample of a study of OX40 agonist ivuxolimab in advanced cancers. Profiled with immunoSEQ multiplex PCR; TCRdb holds only in-frame clones, not every one. This table has fewer than 85,000 clones, just over 85% appearing once. Specimen: CD4+ or CD8+ T cells sorted from blood, collected in a trial of the OX40 agonist ivuxolimab. The source of these receptors is an adult with an advanced solid tumor such as melanoma, head and neck, liver or kidney cancer. Each CDR3 is given with its conserved first and last residue. The order of the fields is V gene, clone size, J gene, D gene, CDR3 protein, CDR3 DNA. D genes are given only for firm matches. The size field is filled for only some rows; it gives once, few, many or a size class.

TRBV12-5	.	TRBJ2-1	.	CASGLAPLGGGMGINEQFF	TGTGCTAGTGGTTTGGCCCCGCTCGGGGGCGGTATGGGTATCAATGAGCAGTTCTTC
TRBV5-1	.	TRBJ1-2	.	CASSPGDDGYTF	TGCGCCAGCAGCCCAGGGGATGATGGCTACACCTTC
TRBV7-2	.	TRBJ1-4	TRBD1	CASSVQGADNEKLFF	TGTGCCAGCAGCGTACAGGGGGCGGATAATGAAAAACTGTTTTTT
TRBV29-1	few	TRBJ1-2	TRBD1	CSFGTESYGYTF	TGCAGCTTCGGGACAGAATCTTATGGCTACACCTTC
TRBV21-1	.	TRBJ2-1	.	CASSDGVCGNEQFF	TGTGCCAGCAGTGACGGGGTATGCGGCAATGAGCAGTTCTTC
TRBV5-1	.	TRBJ1-6	.	CASSLNPATGGNSPLHF	TGCGCCAGCAGCTTGAATCCTGCGACCGGGGGGAATTCACCCCTCCACTTT
TRBV7-9	.	TRBJ1-1	.	CASIRESNTEAFF	TGTGCCAGCATAAGGGAGTCCAACACTGAAGCTTTCTTT
TRBV28	.	TRBJ1-1	.	CASSLGGYETEAFF	TGTGCCAGCAGTTTAGGGGGATACGAAACTGAAGCTTTCTTT
TRBV7-2	.	TRBJ2-3	TRBD2	CASSSPGTSGGAYTDTQYF	TGTGCCAGCAGCTCTCCCGGGACTAGCGGGGGGGCCTACACAGATACGCAGTATTTT
TRBV9	.	TRBJ2-1	TRBD2	CASSVGLAGGEQFF	TGTGCCAGCAGCGTTGGACTAGCGGGTGGTGAGCAGTTCTTC
TRBV6-1	.	TRBJ1-2	TRBD1	CASRTGTGASATF	TGTGCCAGCAGGACCGGGACAGGGGCGTCGGCGACCTTC
TRBV5-1	.	TRBJ1-4	.	CASSQQGIRENEKLFF	TGCGCCAGCAGCCAACAGGGAATCAGGGAGAATGAAAAACTGTTTTTT
TRBV28	.	TRBJ1-4	.	CASGSFRDGGEKLFF	TGTGCCAGCGGATCTTTCCGGGATGGGGGCGAAAAACTGTTTTTT
TRBV6-5	.	TRBJ1-2	.	CASSTTPWGYGYTF	TGTGCCAGCAGTACGACTCCATGGGGCTATGGCTACACCTTC
TRBV6-5	.	TRBJ1-2	.	CASSGGFYGYTF	TGTGCCAGCAGTGGGGGGTTCTATGGCTACACCTTC
TRBV4-2	.	TRBJ1-5	TRBD1	CASSQDSQGTQPQHF	TGTGCCAGCAGCCAAGATTCACAGGGGACCCAGCCCCAGCATTTT